This T cell receptor beta chain was observed in a study of Graves' ophthalmopathy and Graves' hyperthyroidism. Study-wide findings and caveats: Using a 13-signature model, the authors split ophthalmopathy from stable hyperthyroidism, with approximately 88% sensitivity and approximately 78% specificity. The study's model predicted ophthalmopathy progression at 70.59% sensitivity and approximately 72% specificity.

An approximately 10 ml volume of fresh peripheral blood provided the PBMCs. Germline CDR1 reads SGHVS; CDR2 reads FQNEAQ. Germline trimming cut 1 base from V and 0 bases from J; bases unmatched to any gene: 3. The CDR3 runs 15 residues. This clonotype came up a few times. Its antigen is as yet unknown. RNA transcripts provided the template for amplifying TCR beta CDR3 regions. Investigators did first-round RT-PCR with HTBI primers, then second-round multiplex PCR. TCRdb independently ran MiXCR on the multiplex PCR reads; one entry per CDR3 protein. This table holds nearly 400,000 distinct CDR3 sequences, 15% to 20% found once.

Sequencing was done on a sample of peripheral blood. The chain couples TRBV7-8 to TRBJ2-7; 7 bases map to TRBD2. This receptor was taken from a woman between 18 and 29 years old with Graves' ophthalmopathy. The DNA for the CDR3 is TGTGCCAGCAGCTTAGGGGGGACTAACTCCTACGAGCAGTACTTC. Translation: CASSLGGTNSYEQYF. Full variable domain (missing parts from reference TRBV7-8 and TRBJ2-7): GAGVSQSPRYKVAKRGQDVALRCDPISGHVSLFWYQQALGQGPEFLTYFQNEAQLDKSGLPSDRFFAERPEGSVSTLKIQRTQQEDSAVYLCASSLGGTNSYEQYFGPGTRLTVT.